The rows below give T cell receptor beta chains drawn from one sample of a study of T cells after yellow fever vaccination. From the 5' RACE reads, TCRdb called clonotypes with MiXCR, one entry per CDR3 protein. The table has approximately 350,000 distinct CDR3 sequences, 11% seen once; the top ten hold roughly 18%. The sample was PBMCs, taken on the day of the first yellow fever vaccination. These TCRs come from a man aged 18-30 years who received the YFV17D yellow fever vaccine. The conserved cysteine and the conserved F or W are not part of the CDR3 here.

J: TRBJ2-3
V: TRBV7-9
CDR3: ASSAPDRGTDTQY

J: TRBJ2-7
V: TRBV7-3
CDR3: ASSFTPAAVYEQY

J: TRBJ1-4
V: TRBV3-1
CDR3: AGSPGGKLF

J: TRBJ2-1
V: TRBV20-1
CDR3: SARDGRPDSGGSTTGHNEQF

J: TRBJ2-2
V: TRBV27
CDR3: ASSLITYTGELF

J: TRBJ1-1
V: TRBV5-1
CDR3: ASSPGSRRTEAF

J: TRBJ2-2
V: TRBV6-2/TRBV6-3
CDR3: ASSYHPIPNRRGSVGGELF

J: TRBJ1-2
V: TRBV30
CDR3: AWSPYPGGYT

J: TRBJ1-1
V: TRBV3-1
CDR3: ASVGQGDTEAF

J: TRBJ2-7
V: TRBV3-1
CDR3: ASSRQGVNREQY

J: TRBJ2-3
V: TRBV3-1
CDR3: ASCGTDTSTDTQY

J: TRBJ2-2
V: TRBV7-6
CDR3: ASSPPGLVANTGELF

J: TRBJ2-3
V: TRBV12-3/TRBV12-4
CDR3: ASSSTSGGRGDTQY

J: TRBJ1-1
V: TRBV29-1
CDR3: SVTSSPTEAF

J: TRBJ2-1
V: TRBV20-1
CDR3: SARDGGGLEQF

J: TRBJ2-5
V: TRBV13
CDR3: ASRRQGVQETQY

J: TRBJ1-5
V: TRBV20-1
CDR3: SAQRGNQPQH

J: TRBJ2-2
V: TRBV11-2
CDR3: ASSWRGVFRGNDGELF

J: TRBJ2-1
V: TRBV6-2/TRBV6-3
CDR3: ASSPRLDSFNEQF

J: TRBJ2-3
V: TRBV7-8
CDR3: ASSLSIGSTDTQY

J: TRBJ2-2
V: TRBV6-2/TRBV6-3
CDR3: ASNSLDRLNTGELF

J: TRBJ2-3
V: TRBV4-1
CDR3: ASSQGGQGLADTQY

J: TRBJ2-3
V: TRBV5-6
CDR3: ASSNFGGATDTQY

J: TRBJ2-2
V: TRBV6-5
CDR3: ASSYGTDNTGELF